Below are 9 T cell receptor beta chains sequenced from a single sample in a study of identical twins. Each CDR3 protein gets one entry after TCRdb re-called the 5' RACE reads with MiXCR. The table includes just over 500,000 distinct CDR3 sequences, approximately 22% detected once. The data also belong to a second study, concerning T cells expressing NK-cell markers.

The source material was CD4+ T cells sorted from blood. These TCRs come from a woman aged 18-29 years in good health.

The sample holds a few counts of this clonotype. The V and J genes are TRBV9 and TRBJ2-3; 8 nucleotides match TRBD1. The CDR3 contains 16 residues. Germline CDR1 is SGDLS and CDR2 is YYNGEE. Trimming took 0 bases from V and 0 from J; bases not matched to a gene: 3. This chain's CDR3 is CASSVGDRGSTDTQYF. The CDR3 DNA sequence: TGTGCCAGCAGCGTAGGAGACAGGGGTAGCACAGATACGCAGTATTTT.

This clonotype was counted between two and nine times. The chain is built from TRBV18 and TRBJ2-1; the D call may be TRBD1 or TRBD2 (5 bases each). The V gene's germline CDR1 is KGHSH and CDR2 LQKENI. The CDR3 has 16 residues. V was cut by 0 bases and J by 8 bases, with 17 bases left in between. The CDR3 region is CASSPPRGTATDEQFF. For the CDR3, the DNA is TGTGCCAGCTCACCACCCCGGGGCACAGCAACAGATGAGCAGTTCTTC.

This clonotype came up a few times. In DNA form, the CDR3 reads TGTGCCAGCAGCCCAAGGGTGGGGACTAGCGGCAATGAGCAGTTCTTC. It codes for CASSPRVGTSGNEQFF. V gene TRBV9 combines with J gene TRBJ2-1; 11 bases are a match to TRBD2. This CDR3 region has 16 residues. Trimming cost V 4 bases and J 6 bases; bases outside gene matches: 9. Germline lookup yields CDR1 SGDLS and CDR2 YYNGEE.

There are a few counts of this clonotype. The genes are TRBV6-2 or TRBV6-3 and TRBJ1-1; D possibly corresponds to TRBD1 (5 bases). Trimming left V 2 bases short and J 0 bases short, with 10 bases between. The V gene's germline CDR1 is MNHEY and CDR2 SVGEGT. The CDR3 sequence is 15 residues long. CDR3 region: CASSYLGPMNTEAFF. The CDR3 coding sequence is TGTGCCAGCAGTTACCTGGGGCCCATGAACACTGAAGCTTTCTTT.

This clonotype was picked up a small number of times. The genes are TRBV6-2 or TRBV6-3 and TRBJ2-7; no definite D call. V was clipped by 2 bases and J by 3 bases, with 17 bases between them. From germline, CDR1 is MNHEY and CDR2 SVGEGT. This CDR3 has 16 amino acids. The chain's CDR3 is CASSYGWPIYHYEQYF. In DNA, the CDR3 is TGTGCCAGCAGTTACGGTTGGCCAATTTACCACTACGAGCAGTACTTC.

This chain joins TRBV5-1 and TRBJ1-1; D is possibly TRBD1 (5 bases). From germline, CDR1 is SGHRS and CDR2 YFSETQ. The CDR3 runs 14 residues. Trimming took off 3 bases at V and 0 bases at J, with 9 bases between the two ends. The CDR3 DNA follows: TGCGCCAGCAGCTGGAGACAGTTGAACACTGAAGCTTTCTTT. As protein: CASSWRQLNTEAFF.

This clonotype was found a few times. The chain is built from TRBV13 and TRBJ2-1; D perhaps matches TRBD1 (6 bases). With 2 bases removed from V and 5 bases from J, the gap between germline ends came to 16 bases. The CDR3 is 16 amino acids. Germline assignment: CDR1 PRHDT and CDR2 FYEKMQ (reference sequence). The CDR3 reads CASSLYRADLDNEQFF. The CDR3 DNA reads as TGTGCCAGCAGCTTATACAGGGCGGACTTGGACAATGAGCAGTTCTTC.

At least ten counts were recorded for this clonotype. The V and J genes are TRBV12-3 or TRBV12-4 and TRBJ2-1; no clear D. V was trimmed by 6 bases and J by 6 bases, leaving 9 bases between them. The CDR3 covers 12 residues. CDR3 coding DNA: TGTGCCAGCAGCATTACCCCCAATGAGCAGTTCTTC. Its translation is CASSITPNEQFF.

This clonotype was seen a few times. The CDR3 DNA is TGCAGTGCTAGAGATGGGTACGTCGGAGCTTTCTTT. Protein: CSARDGYVGAFF. The chain couples TRBV20-1 to TRBJ1-1; no clear D gene. V lost 0 bases and J lost 10, with 12 bases in between. This CDR3 region has 12 residues. Germline V gene data show CDR1 as DFQATT and CDR2 as SNEGSKA (reference sequence).